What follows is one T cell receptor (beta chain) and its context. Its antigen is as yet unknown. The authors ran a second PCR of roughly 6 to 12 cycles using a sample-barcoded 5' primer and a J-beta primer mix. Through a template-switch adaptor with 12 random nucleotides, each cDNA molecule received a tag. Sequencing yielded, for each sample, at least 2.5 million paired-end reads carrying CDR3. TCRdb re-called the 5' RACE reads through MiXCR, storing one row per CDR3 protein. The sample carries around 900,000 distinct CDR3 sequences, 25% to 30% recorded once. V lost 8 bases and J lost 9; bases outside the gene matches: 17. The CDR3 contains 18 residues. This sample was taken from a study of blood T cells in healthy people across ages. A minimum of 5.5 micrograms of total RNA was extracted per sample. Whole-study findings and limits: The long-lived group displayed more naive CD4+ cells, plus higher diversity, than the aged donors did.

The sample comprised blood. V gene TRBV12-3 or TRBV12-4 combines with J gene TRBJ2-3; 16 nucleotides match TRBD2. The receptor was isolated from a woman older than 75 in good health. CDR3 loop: CASGSPGTSGGAIDTQYF. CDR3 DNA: TGTGCCAGCGGTTCGCCCGGGACTAGCGGGGGGGCTATAGACACGCAGTATTTT.